The entry below gives a single TCR beta chain sequence along with its context. No antigen is known for it. The germline V gene has CDR1 SEHNR and CDR2 FQNEAQ (reference sequence). The CDR3 consists of 16 residues. V was clipped by 4 bases and J by 0 bases; unmatched bases: 3. PCR involved 60 Vbeta and 13 Jbeta primers. Measured with immunoSEQ multiplex PCR; TCRdb has only the in-frame clones, and not every one. The sample has fewer than 110,000 clones; roughly 80% are singletons. These data originate in a study of cytomegalovirus exposure and HLA in healthy donors. Study-wide findings and caveats: A few chains linked to CMV were shown in vitro to be specific for CMV antigens. In presence/absence analyses, roughly uniform sequencing depth across donors was assumed. Earlier findings revealed that most TCR beta V segments proved productive either about 87% or about 30% of the time. Association of a missense DCLRE1C variant with TCR beta V- and J-gene trimming was reported in a later analysis.

Sequenced: PBMCs. The clonotype originates from a man in his thirties or forties in good health and CMV-seropositive. The V call is TRBV7-9, the J call TRBJ2-3; 11 positions agree with TRBD2. The CDR3, as DNA: TGTGCCAGCAGCTCTCGACTAGCGGGGAGCACAGATACGCAGTATTTT. Protein: CASSSRLAGSTDTQYF.